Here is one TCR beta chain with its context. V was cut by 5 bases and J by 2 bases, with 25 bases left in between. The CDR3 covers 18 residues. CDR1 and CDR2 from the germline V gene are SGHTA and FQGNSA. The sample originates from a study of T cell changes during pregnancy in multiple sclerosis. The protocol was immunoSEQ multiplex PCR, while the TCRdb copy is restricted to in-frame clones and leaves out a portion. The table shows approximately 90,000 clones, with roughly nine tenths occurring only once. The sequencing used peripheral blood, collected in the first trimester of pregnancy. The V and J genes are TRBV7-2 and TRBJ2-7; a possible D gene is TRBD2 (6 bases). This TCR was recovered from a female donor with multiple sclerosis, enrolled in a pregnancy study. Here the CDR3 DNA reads TGTGCCAGCAGCCTACCGCGGGACTCCCTCCCGCAGGCCTACGAGCAGTACTTC. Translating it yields CASSLPRDSLPQAYEQYF.